Each of the 13 T cell receptor beta chains below was sequenced from the same sample in a study of T cells after somatic rescue of genetic block (dated by TCRdb to the early 2020s). The library was made by the immunoSEQ multiplex PCR assay. TCRdb took over this immuneACCESS table, retaining in-frame rearrangements with V and J assigned. Such tables are incomplete; in checked studies, under half of the missing clones stem from an unresolved V gene, and the remainder is unexplained. This sample holds roughly 67,000 clones; just under 95% were observed only once. Over 2.5% of the sample is held by the ten biggest clonotypes. The source material was peripheral blood mononuclear cells (PBMCs). Receptors were obtained from a man between 35 and 55 years old.

The V call is TRBV7-9, the J call TRBJ1-4, with 7 bases identical to TRBD1. Germline V gene lookup returns CDR1 SEHNR and CDR2 FQNEAQ (reference sequence). The V segment lost 6 bases and the J segment 4 bases; nucleotides outside the gene matches: 5. The CDR3 has 14 amino acids. The CDR3, as DNA: TGTGCCAGCAGTGAAGGGGGCGTTAATGAAAAACTGTTTTTT. Its translation: CASSEGGVNEKLFF.

The J gene is TRBJ2-7, the V gene TRBV5-6; D unclear. The ends were cut back, 3 bases at V and 7 bases at J, with 20 bases in the middle. CDR1 and CDR2 from the germline V gene are SGHDT and YYEEEE. The CDR3 has 15 residues. CDR3 in amino acids: CASSSLSRNTMEQYF. The DNA for the CDR3 is TGTGCCAGCAGCTCCCTCAGTAGAAATACGATGGAGCAGTACTTC.

The chain employs TRBV7-2 and TRBJ1-2; D is undetermined. The CDR3 sequence is 13 residues long. In germline, CDR1 is SGHTA, CDR2 FQGNSA. The ends were cut back, 4 bases at V and 2 bases at J, with 8 bases in the middle. The CDR3 here is CASSSAMNYGYTF. DNA of the CDR3: TGTGCCAGCAGCTCAGCTATGAACTATGGCTACACCTTC.

The DNA for the CDR3 is TGTGCCAGCAGCCAAGGAGGGATCTACAATGAGCAGTTCTTC. Amino acids: CASSQGGIYNEQFF. The gene calls are TRBV27 and TRBJ2-1, with D possibly matching TRBD2 (6 bases). Trimming took 6 bases from V and 3 from J, leaving 12 bases between them. The germline CDR1 and CDR2 sequences are MNHEY and SMNVEV (reference sequence). There are 14 residues in the CDR3.

The rearrangement uses TRBV7-2 and TRBJ1-1; weak D call: TRBD1 (5 bases). This CDR3 has 15 residues. Deletions cut 2 bases from V and 1 base from J, with 11 bases between. CDR1 is SGHTA and CDR2 is FQGNSA in the germline V gene. The CDR3, as DNA: TGTGCCAGCAGCTTAAGGTGGGGGTGGAACACTGAAGCTTTCTTT. Translation gives CASSLRWGWNTEAFF.

This clone has a single count. CDR3 nucleotide sequence: TGTGCCTGGAGTGTACTGAACAGCCAAGAGACCCAGTACTTC. It translates to CAWSVLNSQETQYF. The chain is built from TRBV30 and TRBJ2-5; the D is unclear. Germline V CDR1 and CDR2: GTSNPN, SVGIG (reference sequence). The CDR3 runs 14 residues. Trimming shortened V by 0 bases and J by 1 base, and 9 bases separated the two germline ends.

This chain joins TRBV6-1 and TRBJ1-5, with TRBD1 matching 7 bases. CDR3 size: 15 residues. Trimming removed 0 bases from V and 7 bases from J; junction bases left unmatched: 6. Germline CDR1 MNHNS, CDR2 SASEGT. CDR3 region: CASSEAPDRIQPQHF. CDR3 coding DNA: TGTGCCAGCAGTGAAGCCCCGGACAGGATACAGCCCCAGCATTTT.

V gene TRBV27 combines with J gene TRBJ2-7; D is tentatively TRBD1 or TRBD2 (6 bases each). The CDR3 is 16 residues long. With 5 bases removed from V and 0 bases from J, the gap between germline ends came to 17 bases. CDR1 MNHEY and CDR2 SMNVEV come from the germline V gene (reference sequence). The CDR3 nucleotides are TGTGCCAGCAGTCTCAGGGGCGGGGTCTCCTCCTACGAGCAGTACTTC. Translating it yields CASSLRGGVSSYEQYF.

The chain joins TRBV18 to TRBJ1-1; D is undetermined. In germline, CDR1 is KGHSH, CDR2 LQKENI. The CDR3 contains 15 residues. Trimming left V 2 bases short and J 3 bases short, with 13 bases between. The CDR3 sequence: CASSPLEGLDTEAFF. The CDR3 DNA sequence: TGTGCCAGCTCACCATTGGAGGGCCTGGACACTGAAGCTTTCTTT.

J is TRBJ1-2 and V is TRBV28; no firm D call. The germline CDR1 and CDR2 sequences are MDHEN and SYDVKM. Trimming left V 6 bases short and J 2 bases short, with 7 bases between. The CDR3 is 12 residues long. The CDR3 is CASRVGNYGYTF. CDR3 DNA: TGTGCCAGCAGGGTAGGAAACTATGGCTACACCTTC.

The chain employs TRBV5-4 and TRBJ1-1; 10 bases are shared with TRBD1. This CDR3 is built from 15 residues. V was clipped by 3 bases and J by 4 bases; unmatched bases: 6. Germline V gene lookup returns CDR1 SGHNT and CDR2 YYREEE (reference sequence). The CDR3 DNA follows: TGTGCCAGCAGCTGGAAAGACAGGGGGCCCACTGAAGCTTTCTTT. This encodes CASSWKDRGPTEAFF.

J is TRBJ1-4 and V is TRBV18; TRBD1 agrees at 7 bases. V gave up 6 bases and J gave up 0 bases; unmatched junction bases: 1. In germline, CDR1 is KGHSH, CDR2 LQKENI. The CDR3 length is 14 residues. As DNA, the CDR3 is TGTGCCAGCTCCCAGGGGGCAACTAATGAAAAACTGTTTTTT. Encoded protein: CASSQGATNEKLFF.

Only one count was recorded for this clone. The CDR3 reads CASSLEGRSGTDTQYF. The CDR3 DNA sequence: TGCGCCAGCAGCTTGGAAGGGCGCTCGGGCACAGATACGCAGTATTTT. The chain uses TRBV5-1 and TRBJ2-3, with D unresolved. With 0 bases removed from V and 1 base from J, the gap between germline ends came to 12 bases. The germline CDR1 and CDR2 sequences are SGHRS and YFSETQ. The CDR3 totals 16 residues.